The 16 T cell receptor beta chains reported below all come from one sample, sequenced in a study of T cells after yellow fever vaccination. TCRdb passed the 5' RACE reads through MiXCR, listing each CDR3 protein once. Among roughly 250,000 distinct CDR3 sequences listed, 10% to 15% were seen once. The sequencing used CD4+ T cells sorted from PBMCs, collected 45 days after the yellow fever booster vaccination. The receptors shown here come from a man in his thirties or forties who received the YFV17D yellow fever vaccine.

This clonotype was detected a few times. J is TRBJ2-7 and V is TRBV24-1; 12 bases fit TRBD1. Germline V gene lookup returns CDR1 KGHDR and CDR2 SFDVKD. The CDR3 loop spans 12 amino acids. V gave up 12 bases and J gave up 6 bases; unmatched junction bases: 5. The CDR3 region is CALGTGGVEQYF. In DNA form, the CDR3 reads TGTGCCCTAGGGACAGGGGGCGTCGAGCAGTACTTC.

The rearrangement uses TRBV7-9 and TRBJ2-5; 8 bases match TRBD1. There are 14 residues in the CDR3. Germline V gene sequence: CDR1 SEHNR, CDR2 FQNEAQ (reference sequence). J lost 2 bases, V lost 7 bases, and 6 bases had no gene match. The chain's CDR3 is CASNPTGAQETQYF. The CDR3 DNA is TGTGCCAGCAACCCGACAGGGGCTCAAGAGACCCAGTACTTC.

This clonotype showed up just a few times. The genes are TRBV7-9 and TRBJ2-6, with a tentative D call TRBD2 (5 bases). Germline V gene data show CDR1 as SEHNR and CDR2 as FQNEAQ (reference sequence). The CDR3 has 16 residues. The V end lost 2 bases, the J end lost 2 bases, and 10 bases lay between the germline ends. CDR3 region: CASSLTGVTGANVLTF. The CDR3 nucleotides read TGTGCCAGCAGCTTAACCGGGGTAACTGGGGCCAACGTCCTGACTTTC.

This clonotype was observed a few times. V gene TRBV5-3 combines with J gene TRBJ2-2; no definite D call. TRBV5-3 has ORF status, its function being uncertain. CDR3 length equals 13 residues. V lost 8 bases and J 4 bases, leaving 12 bases between the germline ends. Here the CDR3 reads CASSATVTGELFF. CDR3 bases: TGTGCCAGCAGCGCAACGGTCACCGGGGAGCTGTTTTTT.

This clonotype was observed a handful of times. The CDR3 nucleotides read TGCGCCAGCAGAACGGGGCTAGCGGGACAATACGAGCAGTACTTC. Translated: CASRTGLAGQYEQYF. J is TRBJ2-7 and V is TRBV5-1; 9 nucleotides line up with TRBD2. Germline V lookup: CDR1 SGHRS, CDR2 YFSETQ. V gave up 5 bases and J gave up 4 bases; unmatched junction bases: 10. The CDR3 is made up of 15 amino acids. Full variable domain (remainder filled in from reference TRBV5-1 and TRBJ2-7): KAGVTQTPRYLIKTRGQQVTLSCSPISGHRSVSWYQQTPGQGLQFLFEYFSETQRNKGNFPGRFSGRQFSNSRSEMNVSTLELGDSALYLCASRTGLAGQYEQYFGPGTRLTVT.

This clonotype has just one count. V and J are TRBV7-2 and TRBJ2-1; D is perhaps TRBD2 (7 bases). V lost 4 bases to trimming and J lost 9 bases, with 22 bases between them. The CDR3 length is 16 residues. The germline gives CDR1 SGHTA, CDR2 FQGNSA. The CDR3 DNA follows: TGTGCCAGCAGCTCCGTTGGTAGCCGGGGAGGGGGTGAGCAGTTCTTC. Its translation: CASSSVGSRGGGEQFF.

This rearrangement joins TRBV7-3 to TRBJ1-1; D gene ambiguous. This CDR3 has 13 residues. Trimming shortened V by 2 bases and J by 1 base, and 5 bases separated the two germline ends. CDR1 is SGHTA and CDR2 is FQGTGA in the germline V gene. In DNA form, the CDR3 reads TGTGCCAGCAGCTTACCCCCGAACACTGAAGCTTTCTTT. It encodes CASSLPPNTEAFF.

This clonotype has more than one count but fewer than ten. This chain uses TRBV12-3 or TRBV12-4 with TRBJ2-1, with 7 nucleotides matching TRBD2. The CDR3 is made up of 14 amino acids. The V and J ends lost 7 bases and 6 bases, in that order; junction bases with no gene match: 9. The CDR3 DNA reads as TGTGCCAGCATCACCCGGGGGGTTTCCAATGAGCAGTTCTTC. It is translated as CASITRGVSNEQFF.

CDR3 protein: CASSLGWGRVETQYF. The CDR3 nucleotides read TGTGCCAGCAGTTTAGGCTGGGGAAGGGTTGAGACCCAGTACTTC. The chain combines TRBV27 with TRBJ2-5; unclear D gene. This CDR3 has 15 amino acids. Germline V gives CDR1 MNHEY, CDR2 SMNVEV (reference sequence). V gave up 2 bases and J gave up 5 bases, with 15 bases separating them.

This clonotype was seen only a few times. V and J are TRBV3-1 and TRBJ2-7, with D unclear. V lost 0 bases and J 4 bases, leaving 16 bases between the germline ends. Germline-derived CDR1 and CDR2 are LGHDT and YNNKEL (reference sequence). The CDR3 extends over 16 amino acids. The CDR3 reads CASSQEGRDSEYEQYF. The CDR3 DNA reads TGTGCCAGCAGCCAAGAAGGAAGAGACTCCGAATACGAGCAGTACTTC.

The CDR3 bases are TGTGCCAGCAGTCCTACCGGGACAGGGGACACCGGGGAGCTGTTTTTT. It specifies CASSPTGTGDTGELFF. V usage is TRBV3-1 and J usage is TRBJ2-2; the match to TRBD1 covers 10 bases. J was trimmed by 3 bases and V by 6 bases; bases with no gene match: 7. Germline CDR1 is LGHDT and CDR2 is YNNKEL (reference sequence). This CDR3 contains 16 residues. The full variable domain, with the rest looked up from reference TRBV3-1 and TRBJ2-2, is DTAVSQTPKYLVTQMGNDKSIKCEQNLGHDTMYWYKQDSKKFLKIMFSYNNKELIINETVPNRFSPKSPDKAHLNLHINSLELGDSAVYFCASSPTGTGDTGELFFGEGSRLTVL.

This clonotype showed up many times. The gene calls are TRBV10-2 and TRBJ2-1; TRBD2 matches 11 bases. The V gene end was trimmed by 8 bases and the J gene end by 8 bases; junction bases not matched to a gene: 11. The CDR3 contains 15 residues. The germline V gene has CDR1 WSHSY and CDR2 SAAADI. CDR3 amino acids: CASGRTSGSIDEQFF. The CDR3 DNA reads TGCGCCAGCGGACGCACTAGCGGGAGTATCGATGAGCAGTTCTTC.

V usage is TRBV7-9 and J usage is TRBJ2-7; D might be TRBD2 (7 bases). CDR1 SEHNR and CDR2 FQNEAQ come from the germline V gene (reference sequence). This CDR3 has 15 residues. V lost 5 bases, J lost 0 bases, and 14 bases lay in between. CDR3: CASSPGGLSSYEQYF. CDR3 nucleotides: TGTGCCAGCAGCCCGGGGGGCCTTAGCTCCTACGAGCAGTACTTC. Combining the CDR3 with reference TRBV7-9 and TRBJ2-7 gives the whole variable domain DTGVSQNPRHKITKRGQNVTFRCDPISEHNRLYWYRQTLGQGPEFLTYFQNEAQLEKSRLLSDRFSAERPKGSFSTLEIQRTEQGDSAMYLCASSPGGLSSYEQYFGPGTRLTVT.

CDR3: CASSLGLAVQYEQYF. The CDR3 nucleotides read TGTGCCAGCAGCTTGGGACTAGCGGTTCAATACGAGCAGTACTTC. The V call is TRBV7-2, the J call TRBJ2-7; 11 bases map to TRBD2. The length of the CDR3 is 15 residues. Trimming took 3 bases from V and 4 from J; bases not matched to a gene: 5. The germline V gene has CDR1 SGHTA and CDR2 FQGNSA.

The rearrangement uses TRBV20-1 and TRBJ2-3; no definite D call. The CDR3 has 13 residues. Trimming removed 6 bases from V and 6 bases from J, with 16 bases in between. The germline gives CDR1 DFQATT, CDR2 SNEGSKA (reference sequence). The CDR3 loop is CSAPFSSSDTQYF. The DNA of the CDR3 is TGCAGTGCCCCGTTCAGTTCGAGTGATACGCAGTATTTT.

The V and J genes are TRBV16 and TRBJ2-7; TRBD1 is a possible D gene (5 bases). This CDR3 contains 14 residues. The V gene's germline CDR1 is KGHSY and CDR2 FQNENV. V shed 4 bases and J shed 3 bases, with 13 bases lying between them. CDR3 in amino acids: CASSPQGNFYEQYF. CDR3 DNA: TGTGCCAGCAGCCCCCAGGGAAATTTCTACGAGCAGTACTTC. Looking up the rest from reference TRBV16 and TRBJ2-7 gives the full variable domain: GEEVAQTPKHLVRGEGQKAKLYCAPIKGHSYVFWYQQVLKNEFKFLISFQNENVFDETGMPKERFSAKCLPNSPCSLEIQATKLEDSAVYFCASSPQGNFYEQYFGPGTRLTVT.